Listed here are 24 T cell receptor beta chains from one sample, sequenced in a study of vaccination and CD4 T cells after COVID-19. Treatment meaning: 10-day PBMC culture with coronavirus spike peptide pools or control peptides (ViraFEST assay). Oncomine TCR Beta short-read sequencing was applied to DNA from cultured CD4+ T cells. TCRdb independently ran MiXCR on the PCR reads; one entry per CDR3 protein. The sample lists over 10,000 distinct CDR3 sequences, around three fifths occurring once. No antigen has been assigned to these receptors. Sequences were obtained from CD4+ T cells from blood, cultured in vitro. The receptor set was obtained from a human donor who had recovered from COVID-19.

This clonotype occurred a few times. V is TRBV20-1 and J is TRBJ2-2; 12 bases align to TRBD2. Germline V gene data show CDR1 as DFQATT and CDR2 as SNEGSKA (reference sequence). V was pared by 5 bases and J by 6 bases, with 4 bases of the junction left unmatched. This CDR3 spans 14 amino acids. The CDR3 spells CSAGGLAGSGELFF. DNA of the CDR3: TGCAGTGCTGGAGGACTAGCGGGATCCGGGGAGCTGTTTTTT.

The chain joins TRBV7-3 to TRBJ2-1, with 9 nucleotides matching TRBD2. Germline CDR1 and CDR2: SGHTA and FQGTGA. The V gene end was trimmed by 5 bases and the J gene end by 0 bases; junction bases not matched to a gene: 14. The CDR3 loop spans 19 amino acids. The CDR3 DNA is TGTGCCAGCAGCCCTCAGAGGCTAGCGGGATCTATCTCCTACAATGAGCAGTTCTTC. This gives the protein CASSPQRLAGSISYNEQFF.

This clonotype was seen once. This CDR3 reads CAISESTLRGGRVEAFF. CDR3 nucleotides: TGTGCCATCAGTGAGTCGACATTACGAGGGGGTAGGGTTGAAGCTTTCTTT. The chain has TRBV10-3 and TRBJ1-1, with a tentative D call TRBD1 (6 bases). There are 17 residues in the CDR3. V gave up 0 bases and J gave up 7 bases, with 21 bases separating them. Germline CDR1 reads ENHRY; CDR2 reads SYGVKD.

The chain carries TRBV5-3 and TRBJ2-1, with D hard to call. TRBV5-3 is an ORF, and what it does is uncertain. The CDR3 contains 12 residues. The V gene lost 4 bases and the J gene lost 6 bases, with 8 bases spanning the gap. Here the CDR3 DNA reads TGTGCCAGAAGCATCGGGCGCAATGAGCAGTTCTTC. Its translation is CARSIGRNEQFF.

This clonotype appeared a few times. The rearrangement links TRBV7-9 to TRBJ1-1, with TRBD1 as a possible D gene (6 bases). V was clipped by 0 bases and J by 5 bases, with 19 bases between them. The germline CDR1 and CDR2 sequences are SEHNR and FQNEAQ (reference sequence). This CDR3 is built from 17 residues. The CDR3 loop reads CASSLANVRGRRTEAFF. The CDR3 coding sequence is TGTGCCAGCAGCTTAGCGAACGTCCGGGGGCGCCGGACTGAAGCTTTCTTT.

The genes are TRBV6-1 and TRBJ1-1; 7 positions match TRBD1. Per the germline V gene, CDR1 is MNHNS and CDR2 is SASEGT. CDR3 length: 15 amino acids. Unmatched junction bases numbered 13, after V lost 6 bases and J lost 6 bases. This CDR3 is CASRRPLDRPSEAFF. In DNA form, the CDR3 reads TGTGCCAGCAGACGACCCTTGGACAGGCCATCTGAAGCTTTCTTT.

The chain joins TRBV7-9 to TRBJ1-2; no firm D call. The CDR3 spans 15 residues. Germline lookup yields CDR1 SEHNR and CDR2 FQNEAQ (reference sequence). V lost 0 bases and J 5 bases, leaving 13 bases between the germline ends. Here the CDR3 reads CASSLAVNPAYGYTF. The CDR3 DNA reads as TGTGCCAGCAGCTTAGCTGTAAACCCGGCGTATGGCTACACCTTC. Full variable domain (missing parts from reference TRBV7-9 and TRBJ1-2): DTGVSQNPRHKITKRGQNVTFRCDPISEHNRLYWYRQTLGQGPEFLTYFQNEAQLEKSRLLSDRFSAERPKGSFSTLEIQRTEQGDSAMYLCASSLAVNPAYGYTFGSGTRLTVV.

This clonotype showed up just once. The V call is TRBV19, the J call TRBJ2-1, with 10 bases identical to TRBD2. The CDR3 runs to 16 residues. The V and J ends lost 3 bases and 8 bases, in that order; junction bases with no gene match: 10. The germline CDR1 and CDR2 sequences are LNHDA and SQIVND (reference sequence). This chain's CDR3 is CASSIASGGSTYEQFF. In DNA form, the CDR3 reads TGTGCCAGTAGTATCGCTAGCGGGGGCTCCACGTATGAGCAGTTCTTC.

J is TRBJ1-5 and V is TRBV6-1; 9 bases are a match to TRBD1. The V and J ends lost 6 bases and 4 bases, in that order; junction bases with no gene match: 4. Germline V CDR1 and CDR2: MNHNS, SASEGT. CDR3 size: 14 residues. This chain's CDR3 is CASSSTGGNQPQHF. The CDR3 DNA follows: TGTGCCAGCAGCTCGACAGGGGGGAATCAGCCCCAGCATTTT.

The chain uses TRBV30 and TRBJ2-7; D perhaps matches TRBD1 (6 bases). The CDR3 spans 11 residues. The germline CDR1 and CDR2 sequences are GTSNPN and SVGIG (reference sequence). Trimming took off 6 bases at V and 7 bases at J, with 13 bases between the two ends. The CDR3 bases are TGTGCCTGCATTACAGGGCGGGAGCAGTACTTC. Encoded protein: CACITGREQYF.

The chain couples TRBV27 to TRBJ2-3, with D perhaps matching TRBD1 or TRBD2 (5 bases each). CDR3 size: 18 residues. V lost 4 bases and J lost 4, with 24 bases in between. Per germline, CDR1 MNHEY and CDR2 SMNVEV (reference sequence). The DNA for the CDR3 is TGTGCCAGCAGTTCCAACAAACGGGACCTTAAGCATCCAGATACGCAGTATTTT. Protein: CASSSNKRDLKHPDTQYF.

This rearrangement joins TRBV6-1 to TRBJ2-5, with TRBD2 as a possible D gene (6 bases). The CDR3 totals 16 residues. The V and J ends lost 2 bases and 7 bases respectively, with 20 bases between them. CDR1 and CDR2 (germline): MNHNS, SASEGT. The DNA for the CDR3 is TGTGCCAGCAGTGAAATGCCGGGACGGGGGACTCGGACCCAGTACTTC. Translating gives CASSEMPGRGTRTQYF.

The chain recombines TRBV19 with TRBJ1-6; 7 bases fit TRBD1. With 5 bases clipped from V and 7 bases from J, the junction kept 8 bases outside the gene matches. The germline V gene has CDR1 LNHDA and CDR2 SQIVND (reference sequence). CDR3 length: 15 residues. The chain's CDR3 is CASSRRGTENSPLHF. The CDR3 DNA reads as TGTGCCAGTAGTCGCCGCGGGACAGAGAATTCACCCCTCCACTTT.

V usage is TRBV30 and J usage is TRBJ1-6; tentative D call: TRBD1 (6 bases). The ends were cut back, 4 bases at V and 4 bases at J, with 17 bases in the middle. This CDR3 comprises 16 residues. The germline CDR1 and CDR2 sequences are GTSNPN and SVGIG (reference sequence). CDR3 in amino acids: CAWTEGGREYNSPLHF. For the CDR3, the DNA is TGTGCCTGGACTGAGGGGGGGCGGGAATATAATTCACCCCTCCACTTT.

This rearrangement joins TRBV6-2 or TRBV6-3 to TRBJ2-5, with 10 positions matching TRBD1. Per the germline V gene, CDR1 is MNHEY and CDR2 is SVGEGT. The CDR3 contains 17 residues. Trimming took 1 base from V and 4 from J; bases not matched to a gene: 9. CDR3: CASSYWVGTGDAETQYF. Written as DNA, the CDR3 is TGTGCCAGCAGTTACTGGGTTGGGACAGGGGACGCAGAGACCCAGTACTTC.

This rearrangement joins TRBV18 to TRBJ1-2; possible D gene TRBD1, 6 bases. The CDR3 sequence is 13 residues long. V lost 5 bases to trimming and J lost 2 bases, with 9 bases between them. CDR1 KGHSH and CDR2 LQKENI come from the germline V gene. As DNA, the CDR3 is TGTGCCAGCTCAGAGGACAGAAACTATGGCTACACCTTC. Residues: CASSEDRNYGYTF.

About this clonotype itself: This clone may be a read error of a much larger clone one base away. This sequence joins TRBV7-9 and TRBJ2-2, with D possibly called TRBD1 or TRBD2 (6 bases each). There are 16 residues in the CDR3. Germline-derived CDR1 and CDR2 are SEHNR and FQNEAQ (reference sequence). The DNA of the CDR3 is TGTGCCAACAGCCCCCCGGGGGCCGAGGACACCGGGGAGCTGTTTTTT. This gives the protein CANSPPGAEDTGELFF.

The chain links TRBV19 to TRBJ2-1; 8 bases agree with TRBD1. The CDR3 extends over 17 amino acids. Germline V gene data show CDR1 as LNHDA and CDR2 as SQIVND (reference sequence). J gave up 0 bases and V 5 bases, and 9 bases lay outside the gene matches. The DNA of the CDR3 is TGTGCCAGTAGTGACCCCCGACAGGGGAGCTCCTACAATGAGCAGTTCTTC. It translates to CASSDPRQGSSYNEQFF.

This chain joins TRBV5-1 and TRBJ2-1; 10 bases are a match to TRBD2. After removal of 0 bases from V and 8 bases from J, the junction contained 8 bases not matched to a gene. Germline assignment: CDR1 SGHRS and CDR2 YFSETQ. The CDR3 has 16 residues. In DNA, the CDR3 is TGCGCCAGCAGCTTGGAGGGACTAGCGAGAATCGATGAGCAGTTCTTC. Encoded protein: CASSLEGLARIDEQFF.

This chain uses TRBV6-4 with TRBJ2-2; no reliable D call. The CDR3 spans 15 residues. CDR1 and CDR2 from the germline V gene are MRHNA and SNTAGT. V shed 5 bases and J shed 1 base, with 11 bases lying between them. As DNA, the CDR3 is TGTGCCAGCAGTCCACACCCAGAGAACACCGGGGAGCTGTTTTTT. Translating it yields CASSPHPENTGELFF.

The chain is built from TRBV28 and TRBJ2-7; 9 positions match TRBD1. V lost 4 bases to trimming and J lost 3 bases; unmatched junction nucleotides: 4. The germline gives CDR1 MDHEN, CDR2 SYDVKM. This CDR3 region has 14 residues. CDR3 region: CASSSGTGYYEQYF. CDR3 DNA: TGTGCCAGCAGTTCCGGGACAGGGTACTACGAGCAGTACTTC.

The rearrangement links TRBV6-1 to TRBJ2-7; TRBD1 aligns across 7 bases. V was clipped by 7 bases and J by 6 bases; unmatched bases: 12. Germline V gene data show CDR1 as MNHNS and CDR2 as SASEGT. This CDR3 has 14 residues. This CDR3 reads CASTSDRVLGEQYF. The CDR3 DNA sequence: TGTGCCAGCACCTCCGACAGGGTACTAGGCGAGCAGTACTTC.

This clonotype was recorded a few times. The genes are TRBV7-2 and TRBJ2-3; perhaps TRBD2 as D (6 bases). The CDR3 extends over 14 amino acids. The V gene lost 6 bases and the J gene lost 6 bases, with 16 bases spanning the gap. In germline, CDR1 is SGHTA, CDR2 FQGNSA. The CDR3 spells CASRAGGSADTQYF. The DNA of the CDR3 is TGTGCCAGCAGAGCAGGAGGGAGTGCTGATACGCAGTATTTT.

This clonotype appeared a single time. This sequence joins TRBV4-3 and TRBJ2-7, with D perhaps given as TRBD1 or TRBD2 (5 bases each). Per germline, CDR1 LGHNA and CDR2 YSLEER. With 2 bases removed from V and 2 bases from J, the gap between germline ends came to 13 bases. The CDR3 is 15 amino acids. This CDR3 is CASSQTSGPTYEQYF. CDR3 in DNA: TGCGCCAGCAGCCAAACATCGGGACCCACCTACGAGCAGTACTTC.